These 10 T cell receptor beta chains came from one sample sequenced in a study of T-cell reconstitution after alpha-beta-depleted transplantation in children (TCRdb year 2016). Receptor amplification or capture employed PCR. Sequenced on an Illumina HiSeq 2500. To normalize quantification of the TCRbeta repertoire, the TCR libraries were built with molecular barcoding that relied on unique molecular identifiers. TCRdb itself trimmed the public reads at Q25 with fastp, ran MiXCR and retained productive beta chains. Under each unique CDR3 protein, matching rows form one entry showing the most common genes and DNA. The sample profile shows hundreds of thousands of distinct CDR3 sequences; about an eighth of them were found once. The ten biggest clones cover 4.3% of the sample. Material: PBMCs, obtained from the stem cell graft. The receptors shown here come from a human donor who donated a stem cell graft to a child with Fanconi anemia.

This clonotype was observed a single time. The gene calls are TRBV9 and TRBJ2-3; D may be TRBD1 or TRBD2 (6 bases each). The CDR3 is made up of 16 amino acids. The germline V gene has CDR1 SGDLS and CDR2 YYNGEE. V shed 0 bases and J shed 0 bases, with 11 bases lying between them. In DNA form, the CDR3 reads TGTGCCAGCAGCGTAGGGAGGGGGAGGAGCACAGATACGCAGTATTTT. Translated, it gives CASSVGRGRSTDTQYF.

J is TRBJ1-2 and V is TRBV12-3 or TRBV12-4; a possible D gene is TRBD1 (6 bases). V was clipped by 6 bases and J by 7 bases, with 18 bases between them. The CDR3 covers 14 residues. The DNA of the CDR3 is TGTGCCAGCAGCTCCTCGGGGGGCTCCTTTGGCTACACCTTC. As protein: CASSSSGGSFGYTF.

This clonotype was seen at least ten times. The CDR3 DNA is TGTGCCAGCAGTTCCCAGGGGACTAGCTTTGCTACAGATACGCAGTATTTT. It translates to CASSSQGTSFATDTQYF. The chain joins TRBV12-3 or TRBV12-4 to TRBJ2-3; 9 bases are a match to TRBD2. This CDR3 has 17 amino acids. The V gene end was trimmed by 4 bases and the J gene end by 3 bases; junction bases not matched to a gene: 11.

This clonotype was seen ten or more times. The chain combines TRBV7-8 with TRBJ2-1; D unclear. Deletions cut 8 bases from V and 8 bases from J, with 19 bases between. The CDR3 sequence is 14 residues long. Germline CDR1 is SGHVS and CDR2 is FQNEAQ. The CDR3 DNA reads TGTGCCAGCTCTCTAAACCCGGATGTGTATGAGCAGTTCTTC. Translating gives CASSLNPDVYEQFF.

This clonotype was seen a handful of times. V is TRBV4-1 and J is TRBJ2-1; D is undetermined. The CDR3 contains 14 residues. V lost 1 base and J 6 bases, leaving 10 bases between the germline ends. Looked up from germline, CDR1 is MGHRA and CDR2 is YSYEKL. The CDR3 reads CASSQALALNEQFF. For the CDR3, the DNA is TGCGCCAGCAGCCAAGCTTTGGCACTCAATGAGCAGTTCTTC.

This clonotype was observed a handful of times. The CDR3 end shows no conserved phenylalanine or tryptophan, and so a read error is likely. Because the CDR3's place on the DNA is in doubt, the DNA is left out and the CDR3 is given as listed by TCRdb. The chain's CDR3 is CASTPQRGGDLRY. This chain links TRBV28 with TRBJ1-2. Germline V gene lookup returns CDR1 MDHEN and CDR2 SYDVKM. Ends included, the CDR3 has 13 residues.

CDR3 sequence (DNA): TGCGCCAGCAGCCATGCATACGGACCGTTGGGCACTGAAGCTTTCTTT. Its protein is CASSHAYGPLGTEAFF. The chain links TRBV4-1 to TRBJ1-1, with D hard to call. With 3 bases removed from V and 4 bases from J, the gap between germline ends came to 18 bases. Germline V lookup: CDR1 MGHRA, CDR2 YSYEKL. CDR3 size: 16 residues.

A few counts support this clonotype. This rearrangement joins TRBV28 to TRBJ2-2; possibly TRBD2 for D (5 bases). The CDR3 sequence is 14 residues long. The V gene's germline CDR1 is MDHEN and CDR2 SYDVKM. The ends were cut back, 1 base at V and 6 bases at J, with 9 bases in the middle. The CDR3, as DNA: TGTGCCAGCAGTTTATTTATCGGGGCCGGGGAGCTGTTTTTT. It codes for CASSLFIGAGELFF.

This clonotype appeared many times. The chain employs TRBV6-4 and TRBJ2-2; D tentatively reads TRBD1 or TRBD2 (6 bases each). CDR3 length: 14 amino acids. V gave up 2 bases and J gave up 3 bases, with 7 bases separating them. Germline loops: CDR1 MRHNA, CDR2 SNTAGT. This CDR3 reads CASSDRGDTGELFF. The CDR3 DNA follows: TGTGCCAGCAGTGACAGGGGGGACACCGGGGAGCTGTTTTTT.

This clonotype was seen a few times. The rearrangement links TRBV9 to TRBJ1-1; TRBD1 matches at 7 bases. Germline V gene sequence: CDR1 SGDLS, CDR2 YYNGEE. V lost 4 bases and J lost 1; bases outside the gene matches: 7. This CDR3 region has 15 residues. The CDR3 loop is CASSPGTVSNTEAFF. Written as DNA, the CDR3 is TGTGCCAGCAGCCCAGGGACAGTCTCGAACACTGAAGCTTTCTTT.